This entry is about one T cell receptor (beta chain). Its antigen is currently unknown. The CDR3 totals 12 residues. Per the germline V gene, CDR1 is MNHNY and CDR2 is SVGAGI (reference sequence). Trimming left V 4 bases short and J 2 bases short, with 5 bases between. The data originate from a study of brain T cells in children with intractable seizures. Study-wide findings and caveats: Patients' HCMV serostatus was unknown; virus specificity rests on CDR3 similarity alone.

Surgery cases with the highest brain T cell transcript signatures were chosen for sequencing. Pre-surgery treatment included at least one anti-epileptic drug. Produced via immunoSEQ multiplex PCR; TCRdb's table is partial and in-frame only. The data show approximately 40,000 clones, 90% seen once. Source: peripheral blood, taken at surgery. V is TRBV6-6 and J is TRBJ1-1; D uncertain. This sequence was found in a girl aged 2 to 10 with tuberous sclerosis and intractable seizures. This CDR3 reads CASSWPNTEAFF. The CDR3 bases are TGTGCCAGCAGTTGGCCCAACACTGAAGCTTTCTTT.